A single sample gave rise to the 16 T cell receptor beta chains below, sequenced in a study of GPR56 and killer-like receptors on CD4 memory cells. Sorting by FACS used killer cell lectin-like receptor and GPR56 expression to define five CD4+ populations. No DNA is given; TCRdb re-called the reads and lists each CDR3 protein once. Its table records 40 or so distinct CDR3 sequences. Material: memory CD4+ T cells from blood. The receptors stem from a human donor in good health.

This clonotype ranks as large (0.1 to 1%) in terms of frequency. V and J are TRBV5-6 and TRBJ1-6. Germline-derived CDR1 and CDR2 are SGHDT and YYEEEE. The CDR3 consists of 17 residues. Here the CDR3 reads CASSFWGREPNNSPLHF.

This clonotype is identified as large (0.1 to 1%) from frequency. The CDR3 protein is CASSAPGTGRMGYTF. The rearrangement joins TRBV12-3 or TRBV12-4 to TRBJ1-2; TCRdb picks TRBD1, but there is no DNA to check that call. The CDR3 sequence is 15 residues long.

This clonotype is labeled large based on frequency. V usage is TRBV5-6 and J usage is TRBJ2-7. Germline-derived CDR1 and CDR2 are SGHDT and YYEEEE. The CDR3 consists of 14 residues. CDR3: CASSLTGGLGEQYF.

The J gene is TRBJ2-5, the V gene TRBV20-1; without DNA, the TCRdb call of TRBD2 cannot be checked. This CDR3 is 13 amino acids long. Germline V gene data show CDR1 as DFQATT and CDR2 as SNEGSKA (reference sequence). The CDR3 sequence is CSAVTGTKETQYF.

The rearrangement joins TRBV20-1 to TRBJ2-5; TCRdb's D gene call, TRBD2, goes unchecked for lack of DNA. Looked up from germline, CDR1 is DFQATT and CDR2 is SNEGSKA (reference sequence). This CDR3 has 16 amino acids. CDR3 loop: CSATSEGVAGGETQYF.

This chain joins TRBV15 and TRBJ1-1. The CDR3 has 11 residues. The germline gives CDR1 LNHNV, CDR2 YYDKDF (reference sequence). CDR3: CATNRPSEAFF. Full variable domain (missing parts from reference TRBV15 and TRBJ1-1): DAMVIQNPRYQVTQFGKPVTLSCSQTLNHNVMYWYQQKSSQAPKLLFHYYDKDFNNEADTPDNFQSRRPNTSFCFLDIRSPGLGDTAMYLCATNRPSEAFFGQGTRLTVV.

The rearrangement links TRBV20-1 to TRBJ1-1; there is no DNA to check the TCRdb D call of TRBD1. This CDR3 region has 13 residues. CDR1 is DFQATT, CDR2 SNEGSKA, per germline (reference sequence). The CDR3 sequence is CSASLPGNTEAFF.

This chain links TRBV12-3 or TRBV12-4 with TRBJ2-3; TCRdb proposes TRBD1, but this gene call is untestable without DNA. The CDR3 has 15 amino acids. CDR3 protein: CASQPVRTPGRAQYF.

Its frequency marks this clonotype as large. The chain carries TRBV7-2 and TRBJ2-1; the D call from TCRdb, TRBD2, cannot be confirmed without DNA. This CDR3 is built from 15 residues. Germline V CDR1 and CDR2: SGHTA, FQGNSA. The CDR3: CASSLAAGSYNEQFF. The full variable domain, rest sourced from reference TRBV7-2 and TRBJ2-1, is GAGVSQSPSNKVTEKGKDVELRCDPISGHTALYWYRQSLGQGLEFLIYFQGNSAPDKSGLPSDRFSAERTGGSVSTLTIQRTQQEDSAVYLCASSLAAGSYNEQFFGPGTRLTVL.

This clonotype is classed as large by frequency. This chain links TRBV5-4 with TRBJ2-5; TCRdb's assignment of TRBD1 cannot be checked, as there is no DNA. The CDR3 totals 15 residues. Germline V lookup: CDR1 SGHNT, CDR2 YYREEE (reference sequence). The CDR3 spells CASSVAGTSQETQYF.

This clonotype is medium-sized (0.01 to 0.1%) by frequency. V usage is TRBV20-1 and J usage is TRBJ1-2. The CDR3 loop spans 13 amino acids. Germline V gene data show CDR1 as DFQATT and CDR2 as SNEGSKA (reference sequence). CDR3 protein: CSARDYSLYGYTF.

Frequency places this clonotype as medium-sized. This rearrangement joins TRBV5-1 to TRBJ2-7; TCRdb reports TRBD2, a call that lacks DNA to check it against. This CDR3 has 17 amino acids. From germline, CDR1 is SGHRS and CDR2 YFSETQ. The CDR3 loop is CASRSSGGALVTYEQYF.

Measured by frequency, this clonotype is hyperexpanded. J is TRBJ1-1 and V is TRBV15. This CDR3 region has 14 residues. CDR1 and CDR2 (germline): LNHNV, YYDKDF (reference sequence). The CDR3 protein is CATSRDHAGTEAFF.

This chain's CDR3 is CASSYSAGFANTGELFF. This sequence joins TRBV6-5 and TRBJ2-2. The CDR3 spans 17 residues. CDR1 MNHEY and CDR2 SVGAGI come from the germline V gene.

This clonotype is called medium-sized based on its frequency. The chain is built from TRBV5-1 and TRBJ1-1; no DNA is available, so the TRBD1 call from TCRdb remains unchecked. The germline V gene has CDR1 SGHRS and CDR2 YFSETQ. The length of the CDR3 is 17 residues. The CDR3 here is CASSVGLTGALNTEAFF.

This clonotype registers large (0.1 to 1%) by frequency. The chain has TRBV6-6 and TRBJ2-5. This CDR3 has 14 residues. The germline V gene encodes CDR1 MNHNY and CDR2 SVGAGI (reference sequence). The CDR3 is CASSYSDFQETQYF.